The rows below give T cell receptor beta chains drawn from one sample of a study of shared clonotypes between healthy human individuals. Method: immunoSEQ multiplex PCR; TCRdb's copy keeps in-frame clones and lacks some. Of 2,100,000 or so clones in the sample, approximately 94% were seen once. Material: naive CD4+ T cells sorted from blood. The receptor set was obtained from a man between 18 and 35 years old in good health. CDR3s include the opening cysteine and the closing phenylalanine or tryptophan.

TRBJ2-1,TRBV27,CASSLSLVRGDEQFF
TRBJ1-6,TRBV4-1,CASSQDRGTGNSPLHF
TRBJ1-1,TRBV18,CASSQGLQGRTEAFF
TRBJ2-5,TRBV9,CASSVGLSGGYQETQYF
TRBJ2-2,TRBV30,CAWRLASNTGELFF
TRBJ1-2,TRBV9,CASSVEAANYGYTF
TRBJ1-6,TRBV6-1,CASSASQSGRYSPLHF
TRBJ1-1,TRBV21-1,CASSKVILNTEAFF
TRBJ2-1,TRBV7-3,CASSLNSGVGNEQFF
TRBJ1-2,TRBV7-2,CASSLDQNPYGYTF
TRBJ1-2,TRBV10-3,CATTSVQGESGYTF
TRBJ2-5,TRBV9,CASSVGAGEQETQYF
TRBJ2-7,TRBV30,CAWGRQGADEQYF
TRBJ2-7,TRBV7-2,CASSQETSGKSSYEQYF
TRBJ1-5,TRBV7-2,CASSATGALNQPQHF
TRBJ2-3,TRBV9,CASSVASPSGTDTQYF
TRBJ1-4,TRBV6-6,CASSYGNEKLFF
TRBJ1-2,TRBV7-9,CASSDKLGQGYDYGYTF
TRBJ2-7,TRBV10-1,CASSAGSSYEQYF
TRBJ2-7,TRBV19,CASSGTGDSYEQYF
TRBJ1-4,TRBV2,CASSEALGLFF
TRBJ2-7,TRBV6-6,CASSLDTGGYEQYF
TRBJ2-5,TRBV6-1,CASSVGTQETQYF
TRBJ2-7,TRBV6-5,CASSYGLRQDREQYF
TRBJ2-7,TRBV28,CASSFYGEQYF
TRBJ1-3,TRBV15,CATSRDRGSGNTIYF
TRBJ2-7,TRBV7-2,CASSLDGNAYEQYF
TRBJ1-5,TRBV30,CAWAQAGSYQPQHF
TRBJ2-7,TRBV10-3,CAISILAGSYEQYF
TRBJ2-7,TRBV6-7,CASSYGERTPSYEQYF
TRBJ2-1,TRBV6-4,CASSEETSSEQFF
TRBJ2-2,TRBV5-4,CASSYREAGELFF
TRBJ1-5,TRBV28,CASSLSLGGQPQHF
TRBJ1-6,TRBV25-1,CASSRTQGKYNSPLHF
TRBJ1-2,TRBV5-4,CASSITGGGGYTF
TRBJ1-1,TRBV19,CASSIGAGGANTEAFF
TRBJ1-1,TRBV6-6,CASLPGQRNTEAFF
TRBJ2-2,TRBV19,CASSLQGTGELFF
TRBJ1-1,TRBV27,CASSFRQGHMNTEAFF